This T cell receptor (beta chain) was retrieved from a study of regulatory T cells in long-lasting Graves disease. At the level of the study: Antithyroid drug exposure in newly diagnosed Graves' patients had lasted under 3 months.

Overall study results and limits: Researchers reported studying only peripheral blood, not thyroid tissue.

This CDR3 spans 13 amino acids. Trimming cost V 6 bases and J 9 bases; bases outside gene matches: 7. CDR1 is MNHEY and CDR2 is SVGEGT in the germline V gene. Time point described: newly diagnosed GD, antithyroid drugs for less than 3 months. From RNA extracted from PBMCs, the TCR library was made. Both iRepertoire HTBI primers and Arm-PCR of CDR3 regions were used to build the TCR beta libraries. Each CDR3 protein gets one entry after TCRdb re-called the multiplex PCR reads with MiXCR. The sample consists of 420,000 or so distinct CDR3 sequences, 15% to 20% of them appearing once. This clonotype was counted ten times or more. The antigen is not known. These data were likewise used in another study, on T cells in Graves' hyperthyroidism and ophthalmopathy. Per that study: A 13 V-J signature model discriminated ophthalmopathy versus stable hyperthyroidism.

The sequence was collected from a woman under 30 with Graves disease. The sequenced sample was peripheral blood mononuclear cells (PBMCs), obtained at new diagnosis, from a patient treated with antithyroid drugs. V is TRBV6-2 or TRBV6-3 and J is TRBJ2-1; 8 bases map to TRBD1. CDR3 nucleotides: TGTGCCAGCAGCGAGACAGGGGACGGTGAGCAGTTCTTC. Translating gives CASSETGDGEQFF.